This TCR beta chain is from a study of OX40 agonist ivuxolimab in advanced cancers. Turning to the study itself: Patients were given ivuxolimab, an antibody that agonizes OX40 (CD134). A male proportion of 70% to 90% was recorded, with mean age roughly 60 years and range roughly 23 to 79.

Autoimmune disease history or systemic immunosuppression led to patients being barred. Baseline was the first blood sampling point, followed by cycle 4 day 1 and cycle 7 day 1. The CDR3 contains 13 residues. Per the germline V gene, CDR1 is SGHNT and CDR2 is YENEEA. V lost 4 bases and J 7 bases, leaving 13 bases between the germline ends. Measured with immunoSEQ multiplex PCR; TCRdb has only the in-frame clones, and not every one. The repertoire holds more than 85,000 clones, with more than 70% as singletons. This specimen was CD4+ or CD8+ T cells sorted from blood, taken in a trial of the OX40 agonist ivuxolimab. This chain links TRBV11-3 with TRBJ2-5, with D tentatively TRBD1 or TRBD2 (5 bases each). The TCR comes from an adult with an advanced solid tumor such as melanoma, head and neck, liver or kidney cancer. The CDR3 bases are TGTGCCAGCAGCTCGGGACGGAAAGGGACCCAGTACTTC. Its protein product is CASSSGRKGTQYF.